Listed here are 8 T cell receptor beta chains from one sample, sequenced in a study of radiotherapy plus CTLA-4 blockade in lung cancer. Clones were read by immunoSEQ multiplex PCR, and TCRdb kept only the in-frame ones, dropping some. The sample shows about 85,000 clones, approximately 86% of them seen only once. The sample here was peripheral blood, taken from a patient treated with radiotherapy plus ipilimumab. These TCRs come from a human donor with non-small cell lung cancer who had a partial response to radiotherapy plus ipilimumab.

This chain links TRBV29-1 with TRBJ2-1, with 10 positions matching TRBD1. V lost 4 bases to trimming and J lost 6 bases; unmatched junction nucleotides: 3. The CDR3 is made up of 13 amino acids. CDR1 SQVTM and CDR2 ANQGSEA come from the germline V gene. The CDR3 here is CSVGQGALNEQFF. The CDR3 coding sequence is TGCAGCGTTGGACAGGGGGCACTCAATGAGCAGTTCTTC.

The rearrangement joins TRBV6-6 to TRBJ1-1; D gene ambiguous. CDR1 and CDR2 (germline): MNHNY, SVGAGI (reference sequence). Trimming pared 2 bases from V and 5 bases from J, leaving 9 bases between. The CDR3 totals 13 residues. CDR3 sequence (DNA): TGTGCCAGCAGTTACGAGGCGGGAACTGAAGCTTTCTTT. Its translation is CASSYEAGTEAFF.

The rearrangement links TRBV27 to TRBJ2-1, with TRBD2 matching over 12 bases. This CDR3 has 17 residues. Germline values: CDR1 MNHEY, CDR2 SMNVEV (reference sequence). Trimming cost V 5 bases and J 0 bases; bases outside gene matches: 5. CDR3 nucleotides: TGTGCCAGCAGTCCGGGGACTAGCGGGCCCTCCTACAATGAGCAGTTCTTC. Amino acids: CASSPGTSGPSYNEQFF.

V and J are TRBV7-9 and TRBJ2-1; TRBD2 aligns across 9 bases. CDR3 length equals 19 residues. The V gene's germline CDR1 is SEHNR and CDR2 FQNEAQ (reference sequence). V was clipped by 2 bases and J by 0 bases; unmatched bases: 11. CDR3 nucleotide sequence: TGTGCCAGCAGCTTAACTCCCTGGGATAGCGGGAGCTCCTACAATGAGCAGTTCTTC. Amino acid sequence: CASSLTPWDSGSSYNEQFF.

This chain joins TRBV29-1 and TRBJ1-3; possible D gene TRBD1, 5 bases. This CDR3 spans 15 amino acids. Germline CDR1 and CDR2: SQVTM and ANQGSEA. V lost 5 bases to trimming and J lost 3 bases, with 17 bases between them. The CDR3 DNA reads TGCAGCGTTTCCACCCCCGGGGGTGGTGGAAACACCATATATTTT. The encoded protein is CSVSTPGGGGNTIYF. Combining the CDR3 with reference TRBV29-1 and TRBJ1-3 gives the whole variable domain SAVISQKPSRDICQRGTSLTIQCQVDSQVTMMFWYRQQPGQSLTLIATANQGSEATYESGFVIDKFPISRPNLTFSTLTVSNMSPEDSSIYLCSVSTPGGGGNTIYFGEGSWLTVV.

The genes are TRBV5-1 and TRBJ1-1; D ambiguous. The CDR3 loop spans 18 amino acids. V gave up 2 bases and J gave up 0 bases, with 20 bases separating them. Germline lookup yields CDR1 SGHRS and CDR2 YFSETQ. The CDR3 here is CASSLFFAGRLMNTEAFF. The DNA of the CDR3 is TGCGCCAGCAGCTTATTTTTTGCCGGCAGACTCATGAACACTGAAGCTTTCTTT.

This clone was picked up a small number of times. The chain has TRBV28 and TRBJ2-3; D may be TRBD1 (5 bases). CDR1 and CDR2 (germline): MDHEN, SYDVKM. The ends were cut back, 8 bases at V and 2 bases at J, with 20 bases in the middle. The CDR3 sequence is 16 residues long. In DNA, the CDR3 is TGTGCCAGCCACGCAGTTACAGGTTTGCACACAGATACGCAGTATTTT. Its protein product is CASHAVTGLHTDTQYF.

The rearrangement joins TRBV6-5 to TRBJ2-5; D ambiguous. The CDR3 has 15 amino acids. Germline V gene lookup returns CDR1 MNHEY and CDR2 SVGAGI. Trimming shortened V by 0 bases and J by 0 bases, and 8 bases separated the two germline ends. DNA for the CDR3: TGTGCCAGCAGTTACTCGGCCAGCGACCAAGAGACCCAGTACTTC. As protein: CASSYSASDQETQYF.